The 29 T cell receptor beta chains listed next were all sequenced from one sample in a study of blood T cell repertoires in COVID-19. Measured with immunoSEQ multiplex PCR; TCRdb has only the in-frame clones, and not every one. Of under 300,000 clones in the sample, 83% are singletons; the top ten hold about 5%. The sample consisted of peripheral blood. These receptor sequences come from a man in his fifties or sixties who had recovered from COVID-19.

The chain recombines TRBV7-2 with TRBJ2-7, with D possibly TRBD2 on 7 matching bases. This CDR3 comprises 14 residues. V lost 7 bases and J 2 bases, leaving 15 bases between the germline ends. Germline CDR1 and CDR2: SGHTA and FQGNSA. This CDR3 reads CASTLEGGAYEQYF. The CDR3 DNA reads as TGTGCCAGCACCCTAGAGGGGGGGGCCTACGAGCAGTACTTC.

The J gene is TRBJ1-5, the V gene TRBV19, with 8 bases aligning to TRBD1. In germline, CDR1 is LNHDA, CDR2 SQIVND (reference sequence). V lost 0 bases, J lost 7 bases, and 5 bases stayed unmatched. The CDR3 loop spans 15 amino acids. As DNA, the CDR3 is TGTGCCAGTAGTATAGATGGGGACAGGAGGCAGCCCCAGCATTTT. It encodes CASSIDGDRRQPQHF.

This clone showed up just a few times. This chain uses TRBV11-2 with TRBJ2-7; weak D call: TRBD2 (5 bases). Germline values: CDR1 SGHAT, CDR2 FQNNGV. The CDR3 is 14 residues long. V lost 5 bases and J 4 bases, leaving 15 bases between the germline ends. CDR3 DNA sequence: TGTGCCAGCAGCCCCATTGGGAGCGGATACGAGCAGTACTTC. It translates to CASSPIGSGYEQYF.

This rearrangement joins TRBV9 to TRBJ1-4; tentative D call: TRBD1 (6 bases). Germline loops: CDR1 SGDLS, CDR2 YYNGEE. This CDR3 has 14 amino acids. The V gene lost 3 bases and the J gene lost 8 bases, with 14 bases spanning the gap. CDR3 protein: CASSAQGRAEKLFF. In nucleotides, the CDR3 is TGTGCCAGCAGCGCACAGGGTAGGGCCGAAAAACTGTTTTTT.

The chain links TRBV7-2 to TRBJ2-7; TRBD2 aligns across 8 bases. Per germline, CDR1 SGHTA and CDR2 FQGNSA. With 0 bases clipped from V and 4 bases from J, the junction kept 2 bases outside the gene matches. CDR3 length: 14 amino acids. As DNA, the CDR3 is TGTGCCAGCAGCTTAGCTAGCGGGGTATACGAGCAGTACTTC. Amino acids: CASSLASGVYEQYF.

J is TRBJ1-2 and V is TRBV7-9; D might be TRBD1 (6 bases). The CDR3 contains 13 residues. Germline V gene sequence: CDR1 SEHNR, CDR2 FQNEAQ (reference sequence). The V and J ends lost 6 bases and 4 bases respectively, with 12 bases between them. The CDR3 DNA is TGTGCCAGCAGGGGGGCCCATAGCTATGGCTACACCTTC. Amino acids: CASRGAHSYGYTF.

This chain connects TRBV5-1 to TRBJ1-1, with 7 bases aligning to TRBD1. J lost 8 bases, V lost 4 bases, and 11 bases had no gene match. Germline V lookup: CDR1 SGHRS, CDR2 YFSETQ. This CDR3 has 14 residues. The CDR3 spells CASSREGARSEAFF. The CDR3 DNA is TGCGCCAGCAGCCGGGAGGGGGCTAGATCCGAAGCTTTCTTT.

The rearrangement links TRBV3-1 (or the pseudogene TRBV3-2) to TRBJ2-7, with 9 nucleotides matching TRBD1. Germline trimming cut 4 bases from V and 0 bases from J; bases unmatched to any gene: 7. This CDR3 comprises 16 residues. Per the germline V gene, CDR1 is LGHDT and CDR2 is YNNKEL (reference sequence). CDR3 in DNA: TGTGCCAGCAGCCCAACCGGGACAGGGTACTCCTACGAGCAGTACTTC. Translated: CASSPTGTGYSYEQYF.

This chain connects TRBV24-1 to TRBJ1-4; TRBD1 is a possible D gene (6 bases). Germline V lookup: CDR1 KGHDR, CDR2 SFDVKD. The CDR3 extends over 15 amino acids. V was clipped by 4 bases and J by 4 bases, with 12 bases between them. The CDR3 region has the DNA TGTGCCACCAGTGACATGACAGGAGGTAATGAAAAACTGTTTTTT. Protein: CATSDMTGGNEKLFF.

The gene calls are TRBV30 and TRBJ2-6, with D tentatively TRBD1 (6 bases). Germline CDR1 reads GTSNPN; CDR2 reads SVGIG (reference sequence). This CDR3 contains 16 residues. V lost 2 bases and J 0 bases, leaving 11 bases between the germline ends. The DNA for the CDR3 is TGTGCCTGGAGTTCAACAGGGACCTCTGGGGCCAACGTCCTGACTTTC. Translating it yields CAWSSTGTSGANVLTF.

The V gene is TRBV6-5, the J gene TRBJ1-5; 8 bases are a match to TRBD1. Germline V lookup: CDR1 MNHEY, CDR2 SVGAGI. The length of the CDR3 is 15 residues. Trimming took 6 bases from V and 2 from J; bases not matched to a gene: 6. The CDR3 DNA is TGTGCCAGCAGAGACTTGACAGGGGGCAATCAGCCCCAGCATTTT. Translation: CASRDLTGGNQPQHF.

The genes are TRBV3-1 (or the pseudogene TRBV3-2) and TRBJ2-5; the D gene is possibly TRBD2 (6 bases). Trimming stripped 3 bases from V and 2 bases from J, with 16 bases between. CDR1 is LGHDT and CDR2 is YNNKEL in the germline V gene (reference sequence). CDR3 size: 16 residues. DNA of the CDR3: TGTGCCAGCAGCCATCAACTAGCAATTCTTCAAGAGACCCAGTACTTC. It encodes CASSHQLAILQETQYF.

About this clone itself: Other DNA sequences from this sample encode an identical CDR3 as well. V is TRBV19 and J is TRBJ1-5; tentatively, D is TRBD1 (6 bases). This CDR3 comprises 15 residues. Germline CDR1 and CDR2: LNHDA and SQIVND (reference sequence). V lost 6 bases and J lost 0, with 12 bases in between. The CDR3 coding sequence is TGTGCCAGTAGATTGGACAGATCTAGCAATCAGCCCCAGCATTTT. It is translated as CASRLDRSSNQPQHF.

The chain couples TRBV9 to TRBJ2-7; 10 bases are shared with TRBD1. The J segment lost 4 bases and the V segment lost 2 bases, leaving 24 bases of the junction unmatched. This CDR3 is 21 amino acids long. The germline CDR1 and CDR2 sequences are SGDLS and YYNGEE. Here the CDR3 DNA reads TGTGCCAGCAGCGTCTCGATAGGACAGGGGGACTTTAGGACCCCTGGGTACGAGCAGTACTTC. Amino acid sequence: CASSVSIGQGDFRTPGYEQYF.

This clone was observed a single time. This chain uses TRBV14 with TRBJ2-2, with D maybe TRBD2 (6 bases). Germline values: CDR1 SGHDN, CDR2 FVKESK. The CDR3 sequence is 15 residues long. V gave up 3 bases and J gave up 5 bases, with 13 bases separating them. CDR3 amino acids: CASSQGTRETGELFF. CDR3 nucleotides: TGTGCCAGCAGCCAGGGAACCCGGGAGACCGGGGAGCTGTTTTTT.

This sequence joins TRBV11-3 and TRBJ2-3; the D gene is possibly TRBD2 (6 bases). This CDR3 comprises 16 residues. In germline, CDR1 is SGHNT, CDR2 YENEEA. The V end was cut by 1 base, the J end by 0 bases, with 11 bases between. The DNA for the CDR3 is TGTGCCAGCAGCTTAGGTGCGGGACTGAGCACAGATACGCAGTATTTT. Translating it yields CASSLGAGLSTDTQYF. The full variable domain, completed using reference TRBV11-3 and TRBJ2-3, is EAGVVQSPRYKIIEKKQPVAFWCNPISGHNTLYWYLQNLGQGPELLIRYENEEAVDDSQLPKDRFSAERLKGVDSTLKIQPAELGDSAVYLCASSLGAGLSTDTQYFGPGTRLTVL.

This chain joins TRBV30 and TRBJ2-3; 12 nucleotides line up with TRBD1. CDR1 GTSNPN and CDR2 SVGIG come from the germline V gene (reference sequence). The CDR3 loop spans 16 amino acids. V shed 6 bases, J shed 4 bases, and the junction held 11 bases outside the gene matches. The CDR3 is CACYRSGQGAADTQYF. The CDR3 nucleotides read TGTGCCTGCTATCGCTCGGGACAGGGGGCCGCAGATACGCAGTATTTT.

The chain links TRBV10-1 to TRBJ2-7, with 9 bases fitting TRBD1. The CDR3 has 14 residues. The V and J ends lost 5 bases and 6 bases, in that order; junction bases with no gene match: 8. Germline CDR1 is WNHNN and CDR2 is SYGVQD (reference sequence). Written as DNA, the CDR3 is TGCGCCAGCAGTCCAGGACAGGGGACGCCCGAGCAGTACTTC. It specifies CASSPGQGTPEQYF.

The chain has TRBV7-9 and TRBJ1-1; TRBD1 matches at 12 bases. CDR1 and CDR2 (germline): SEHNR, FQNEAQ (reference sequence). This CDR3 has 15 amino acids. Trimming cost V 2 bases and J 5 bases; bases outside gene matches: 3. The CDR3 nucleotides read TGTGCCAGCAGCTTACGGGACAGGGGGCGTACTGAAGCTTTCTTT. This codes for CASSLRDRGRTEAFF.

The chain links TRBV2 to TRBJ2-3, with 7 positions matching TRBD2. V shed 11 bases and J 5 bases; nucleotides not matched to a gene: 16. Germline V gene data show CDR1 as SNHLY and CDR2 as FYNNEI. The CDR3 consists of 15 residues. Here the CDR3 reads CAQKRGPSSLDTQYF. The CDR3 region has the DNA TGTGCCCAAAAGCGGGGCCCCTCCTCCTTAGATACGCAGTATTTT.

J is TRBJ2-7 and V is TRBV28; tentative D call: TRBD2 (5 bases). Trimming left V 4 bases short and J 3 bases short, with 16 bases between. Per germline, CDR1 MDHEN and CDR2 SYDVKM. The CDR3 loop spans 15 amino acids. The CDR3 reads CASSSHQEAFYEQYF. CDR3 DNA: TGTGCCAGCAGTTCACATCAGGAGGCCTTCTACGAGCAGTACTTC. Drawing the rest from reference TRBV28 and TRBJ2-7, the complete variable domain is DVKVTQSSRYLVKRTGEKVFLECVQDMDHENMFWYRQDPGLGLRLIYFSYDVKMKEKGDIPEGYSVSREKKERFSLILESASTNQTSMYLCASSSHQEAFYEQYFGPGTRLTVT.

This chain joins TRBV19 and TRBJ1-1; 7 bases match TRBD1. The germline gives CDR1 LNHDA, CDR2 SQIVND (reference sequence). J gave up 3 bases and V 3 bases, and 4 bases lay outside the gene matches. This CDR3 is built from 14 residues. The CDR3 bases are TGTGCCAGTAGTATTCCAGGGGGACACACTGAAGCTTTCTTT. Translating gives CASSIPGGHTEAFF.

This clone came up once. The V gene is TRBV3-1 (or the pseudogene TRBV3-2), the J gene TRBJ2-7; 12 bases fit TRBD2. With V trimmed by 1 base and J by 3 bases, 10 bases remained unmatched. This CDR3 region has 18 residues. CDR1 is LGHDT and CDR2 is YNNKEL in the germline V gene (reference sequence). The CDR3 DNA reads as TGTGCCAGCAGCCAAGTTTCTAGCGGGAGGGCCCCCTACTACGAGCAGTACTTC. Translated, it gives CASSQVSSGRAPYYEQYF.

CDR3 DNA sequence: TGCGCCAGCAGCCAGGGAGGTCGGGTGGGGCTAGTATCCAATGAGCAGTTCTTC. Its translation: CASSQGGRVGLVSNEQFF. The chain joins TRBV5-1 to TRBJ2-1; D possibly corresponds to TRBD2 (6 bases). Per germline, CDR1 SGHRS and CDR2 YFSETQ. The CDR3 spans 18 residues. Trimming stripped 4 bases from V and 6 bases from J, with 26 bases between.

Here the CDR3 reads CASSLATGVAEAFF. DNA for the CDR3: TGTGCCAGCAGCTTGGCTACAGGGGTAGCTGAAGCTTTCTTT. The chain links TRBV5-4 to TRBJ1-1; 7 positions match TRBD1. V dropped 0 bases and J dropped 6; count of bases not matched to a gene: 5. Germline V gene lookup returns CDR1 SGHNT and CDR2 YYREEE (reference sequence). This CDR3 is 14 amino acids long.

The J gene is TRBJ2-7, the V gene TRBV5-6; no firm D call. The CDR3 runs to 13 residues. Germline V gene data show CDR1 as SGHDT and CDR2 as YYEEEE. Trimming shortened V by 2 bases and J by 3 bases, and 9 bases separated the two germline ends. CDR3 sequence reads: CASSFVPGYEQYF. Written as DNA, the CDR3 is TGTGCCAGCAGCTTTGTCCCCGGCTACGAGCAGTACTTC.

CDR3 DNA sequence: TGCAGCGTGATCGGTTCAGAGGATGAGCAGTTCTTC. Protein: CSVIGSEDEQFF. J is TRBJ2-1 and V is TRBV29-1; D ambiguous. The CDR3 runs to 12 residues. Trimming stripped 6 bases from V and 8 bases from J, with 14 bases between. CDR1 and CDR2 (germline): SQVTM, ANQGSEA.

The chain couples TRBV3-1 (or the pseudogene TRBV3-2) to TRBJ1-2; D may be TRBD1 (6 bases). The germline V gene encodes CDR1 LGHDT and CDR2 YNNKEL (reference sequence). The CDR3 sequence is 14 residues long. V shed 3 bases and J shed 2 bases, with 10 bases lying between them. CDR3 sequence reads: CASSQKQGNYGYTF. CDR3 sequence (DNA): TGTGCCAGCAGCCAGAAACAGGGCAACTATGGCTACACCTTC.

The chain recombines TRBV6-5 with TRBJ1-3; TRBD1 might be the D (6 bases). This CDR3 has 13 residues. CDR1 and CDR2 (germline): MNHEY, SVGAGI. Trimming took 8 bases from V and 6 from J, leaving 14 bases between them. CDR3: CASAPGVVNTIYF. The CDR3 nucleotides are TGTGCCAGCGCCCCAGGGGTGGTAAACACCATATATTTT.